These T cell receptor beta chains were read from a single sample in a study of OX40 agonist ivuxolimab in advanced cancers. Clones were read by immunoSEQ multiplex PCR, and TCRdb kept only the in-frame ones, dropping some. The sample contains tens of thousands of clones, around 86% of which appear only once. This specimen was CD4+ or CD8+ T cells sorted from blood, taken in a trial of the OX40 agonist ivuxolimab. These receptors were obtained from an adult with an advanced solid tumor such as melanoma, head and neck, liver or kidney cancer. Both conserved end residues are part of each CDR3. D genes are given only for firm matches. Clone sizes are given selectively: once, few, many, or a class where the clone is expanded.

j_call v_call d_call clone_size cdr3_aa cdr3_nt
TRBJ1-3 TRBV18 NA NA CASSPTGASSGNTIYF TGTGCCAGCTCACCGACGGGAGCGAGCTCTGGAAACACCATATATTTT
TRBJ1-1 TRBV2 TRBD1 few CASKREGATMNTEAFF TGTGCCAGCAAACGGGAGGGGGCAACGATGAACACTGAAGCTTTCTTT
TRBJ1-1 TRBV5-8 NA NA CASSLVGGSTEAFF TGTGCCAGCAGCTTGGTCGGGGGGAGTACTGAAGCTTTCTTT
TRBJ1-5 TRBV19 NA NA CASNVNVNQPQHF TGTGCCAGTAACGTGAACGTCAATCAGCCCCAGCATTTT
TRBJ1-4 TRBV2 NA NA CASEPDPRTEKLFF TGTGCCAGCGAACCGGACCCGCGTACCGAAAAACTGTTTTTT
TRBJ1-3 TRBV5-1 NA NA CASSSRVGGNTIYF TGCGCCAGCAGCTCCAGGGTCGGCGGAAACACCATATATTTT
TRBJ1-3 TRBV2 NA NA CASSPVIGIVTPGNTIYF TGTGCCAGCAGTCCCGTTATTGGAATAGTAACACCTGGAAACACCATATATTTT
TRBJ2-7 TRBV6-5 NA NA CASRASPNEQYF TGTGCCAGCCGGGCCAGCCCCAACGAGCAGTACTTC
TRBJ2-7 TRBV7-2 NA NA CASSSPGRSYEQYF TGTGCCAGCAGCTCCCCGGGACGTTCCTACGAGCAGTACTTC
TRBJ2-7 TRBV5-4 NA NA CASSFQTGSYEQYF TGTGCCAGCAGCTTTCAGACAGGCTCCTACGAGCAGTACTTC
TRBJ2-2 TRBV5-1 TRBD1 NA CASSSPLRTGLNTGELFF TGCGCCAGCAGCTCACCTTTGAGGACAGGTTTAAACACCGGGGAGCTGTTTTTT
TRBJ1-2 TRBV2 TRBD1 NA CASRGAGGNYGYTF TGTGCCAGCCGAGGAGCAGGGGGTAACTATGGCTACACCTTC
TRBJ1-5 TRBV2 NA NA CASSQDGSNQPQHF TGTGCCAGCAGCCAGGACGGAAGCAATCAGCCCCAGCATTTT
TRBJ2-3 TRBV19 NA NA CASSTAFGGADTQYF TGTGCCAGTAGTACGGCCTTTGGGGGTGCAGATACGCAGTATTTT
TRBJ1-2 TRBV27 NA NA CASSPLGGGLNYGYTF TGTGCCAGCAGTCCCCTCGGGGGGGGGCTTAACTATGGCTACACCTTC
TRBJ1-6 TRBV5-1 TRBD1 NA CASSPGTGGFSSYNSPLHF TGCGCCAGCAGCCCCGGGACAGGGGGCTTTAGCTCCTATAATTCACCCCTCCACTTT
TRBJ2-5 TRBV5-1 NA NA CASSLEAGGAKTQYF TGCGCCAGCAGCTTGGAGGCTGGGGGCGCGAAGACCCAGTACTTC
TRBJ1-5 TRBV10-1 NA NA CASSPGGGTPQHF TGCGCCAGCAGTCCCGGTGGGGGGACGCCCCAGCATTTT
TRBJ1-1 TRBV10-3 NA few CAISESMVNTEAFF TGTGCCATCAGTGAGTCGATGGTGAACACTGAAGCTTTCTTT